A single sample is the source of the 6 T cell receptor beta chains below, sequenced in a study of STAT5B mutations in CD4+ large granular lymphocyte leukemia (dated by TCRdb to 2021 to 2024). Libraries were prepared through the immunoSEQ multiplex PCR assay. TCRdb limited this immuneACCESS table to in-frame rearrangements with V and J called. A share of clones is missing; checked studies link under half to unresolved V genes, and the rest is unexplained. Here the sample has about 31,000 clones; 76% occur a single time. The top ten clones comprise over 6% of the sample. Sequencing was performed on CD4+ T cells from blood buffy coats. Receptors were obtained from a human donor in good health.

The CDR3, as DNA: TGTGCCAGCAGCCTTGGAGGGGCAGAAGCTAACTATGGCTACACCTTC. Its translation: CASSLGGAEANYGYTF. This chain connects TRBV25-1 to TRBJ1-2, with D possibly matching TRBD1 (5 bases). Germline CDR1 reads MGHDK; CDR2 reads SYGVNS. V was cut by 6 bases and J by 0 bases, with 17 bases left in between. There are 16 residues in the CDR3.

This clone was found once. This rearrangement joins TRBV7-2 to TRBJ1-3; D gene ambiguous. V shed 2 bases and J shed 4 bases, with 15 bases lying between them. Germline values: CDR1 SGHTA, CDR2 FQGNSA. The CDR3 sequence is 16 residues long. The CDR3 is CASSLSDPLSGNTIYF. The DNA of the CDR3 is TGTGCCAGCAGCTTATCTGATCCTCTATCCGGAAACACCATATATTTT.

This sequence joins TRBV7-2 and TRBJ2-5; D could derive from TRBD1 or TRBD2 (5 bases each). The CDR3 contains 14 residues. Trimming pared 5 bases from V and 5 bases from J, leaving 15 bases between. Germline CDR1 and CDR2: SGHTA and FQGNSA. CDR3 coding DNA: TGTGCCAGCAGCAGGGACCGTACCCCGGAGACCCAGTACTTC. Amino acids: CASSRDRTPETQYF.

This clone was observed a handful of times. The chain has TRBV6-6 and TRBJ1-1; 8 nucleotides line up with TRBD1. V shed 11 bases and J 5 bases; nucleotides not matched to a gene: 13. This CDR3 region has 14 residues. Germline lookup yields CDR1 MNHNY and CDR2 SVGAGI (reference sequence). The CDR3 reads CAARVQGAHTEAFF. CDR3 nucleotide sequence: TGTGCCGCGAGGGTCCAGGGGGCACATACTGAAGCTTTCTTT.

The chain has TRBV29-1 and TRBJ1-1; no firm D call. This CDR3 spans 14 amino acids. V was cut by 6 bases and J by 4 bases, with 18 bases left in between. The germline V gene has CDR1 SQVTM and CDR2 ANQGSEA. This chain's CDR3 is CSVSSGIIFTEAFF. The CDR3 DNA follows: TGCAGCGTGAGCTCCGGGATTATTTTCACTGAAGCTTTCTTT.

This clone was picked up a small number of times. CDR3 coding DNA: TGCGCCAGCAGCCCCGGACAGGGTAATACCGGGGAGCTGTTTTTT. As protein: CASSPGQGNTGELFF. The V call is TRBV5-1, the J call TRBJ2-2; 8 bases line up with TRBD1. After removal of 4 bases from V and 5 bases from J, the junction contained 7 bases not matched to a gene. The CDR3 runs to 15 residues. The germline V gene encodes CDR1 SGHRS and CDR2 YFSETQ.